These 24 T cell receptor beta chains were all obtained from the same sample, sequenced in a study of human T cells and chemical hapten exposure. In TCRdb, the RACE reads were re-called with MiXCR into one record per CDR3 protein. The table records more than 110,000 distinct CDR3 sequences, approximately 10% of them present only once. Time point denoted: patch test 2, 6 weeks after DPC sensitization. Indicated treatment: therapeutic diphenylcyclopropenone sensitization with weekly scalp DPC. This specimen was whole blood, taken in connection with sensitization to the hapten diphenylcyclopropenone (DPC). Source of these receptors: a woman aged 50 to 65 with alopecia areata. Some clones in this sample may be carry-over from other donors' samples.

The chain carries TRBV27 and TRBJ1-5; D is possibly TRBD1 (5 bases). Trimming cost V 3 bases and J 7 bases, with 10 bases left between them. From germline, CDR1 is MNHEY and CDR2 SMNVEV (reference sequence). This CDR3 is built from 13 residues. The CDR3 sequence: CASSLTVTQPQHF. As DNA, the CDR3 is TGTGCCAGCAGTTTGACAGTAACGCAGCCCCAGCATTTT.

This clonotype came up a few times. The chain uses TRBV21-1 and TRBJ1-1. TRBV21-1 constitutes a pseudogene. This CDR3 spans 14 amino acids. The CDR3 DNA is TGTGCCAGCAGCAAAGCGAGGGAGGGGACTGAAGCTTTCTTT. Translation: CASSKAREGTEAFF.

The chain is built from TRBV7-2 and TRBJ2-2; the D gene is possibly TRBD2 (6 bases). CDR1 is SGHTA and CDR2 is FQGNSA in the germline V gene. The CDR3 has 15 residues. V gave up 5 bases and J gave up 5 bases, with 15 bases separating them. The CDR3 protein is CASSPSGLITGELFF. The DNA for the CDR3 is TGTGCCAGCAGCCCCTCGGGACTTATAACCGGGGAGCTGTTTTTT.

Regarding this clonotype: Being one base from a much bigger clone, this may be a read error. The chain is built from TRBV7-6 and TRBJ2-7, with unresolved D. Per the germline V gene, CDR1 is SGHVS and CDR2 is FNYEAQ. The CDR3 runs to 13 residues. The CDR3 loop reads CASGLDPTYEQYF. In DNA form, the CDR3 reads TGTGCCAGCGGCTTAGATCCCACCTACGAGCAGTACTTC. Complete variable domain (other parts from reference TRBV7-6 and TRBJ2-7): GAGVSQSPRYKVTKRGQDVALRCDPISGHVSLYWYRQALGQGPEFLTYFNYEAQQDKSGLPNDRFSAERPEGSISTLTIQRTEQRDSAMYRCASGLDPTYEQYFGPGTRLTVT.

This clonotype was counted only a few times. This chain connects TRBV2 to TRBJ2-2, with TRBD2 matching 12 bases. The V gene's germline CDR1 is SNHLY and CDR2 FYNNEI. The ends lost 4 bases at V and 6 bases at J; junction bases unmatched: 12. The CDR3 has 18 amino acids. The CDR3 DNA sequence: TGTGCCAGCAGTGGGGGGACTAGCGGGTCCCGAGGGGCCGGGGAGCTGTTTTTT. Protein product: CASSGGTSGSRGAGELFF.

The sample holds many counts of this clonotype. This CDR3 is CASRAPGTETEKLFF. CDR3 nucleotide sequence: TGTGCCAGCAGAGCTCCGGGGACTGAAACTGAAAAACTGTTTTTT. This chain connects TRBV2 to TRBJ1-4; D might be TRBD1 (5 bases). With 6 bases removed from V and 7 bases from J, the gap between germline ends came to 18 bases. In germline, CDR1 is SNHLY, CDR2 FYNNEI. The CDR3 runs to 15 residues.

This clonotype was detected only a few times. DNA for the CDR3: TGTGCCACCAGTGATCGGACTAGCGGGAGGACTACAGATACGCAGTATTTT. This gives the protein CATSDRTSGRTTDTQYF. The genes are TRBV24-1 and TRBJ2-3, with 14 positions matching TRBD2. The CDR3 extends over 17 amino acids. Germline assignment: CDR1 KGHDR and CDR2 SFDVKD. The ends lost 3 bases at V and 3 bases at J; junction bases unmatched: 4.

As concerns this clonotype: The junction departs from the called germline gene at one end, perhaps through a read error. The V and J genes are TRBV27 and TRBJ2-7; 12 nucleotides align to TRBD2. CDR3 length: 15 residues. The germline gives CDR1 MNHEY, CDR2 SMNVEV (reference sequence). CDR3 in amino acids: CASSPTSGGPYAQYF. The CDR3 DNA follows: TGTGCCAGCAGTCCGACTAGCGGGGGACCCTACGCGCAGTACTTC.

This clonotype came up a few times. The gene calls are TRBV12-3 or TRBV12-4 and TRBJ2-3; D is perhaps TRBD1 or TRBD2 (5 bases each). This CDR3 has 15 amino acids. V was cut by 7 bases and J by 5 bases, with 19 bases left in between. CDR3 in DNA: TGTGCCAGCACCCTGGGGGTCTTAGGTGGAGATACGCAGTATTTT. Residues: CASTLGVLGGDTQYF.

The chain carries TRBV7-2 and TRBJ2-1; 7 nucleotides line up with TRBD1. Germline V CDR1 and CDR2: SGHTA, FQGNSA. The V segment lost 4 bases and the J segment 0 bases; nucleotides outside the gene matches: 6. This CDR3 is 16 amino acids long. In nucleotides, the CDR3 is TGTGCCAGCAGCTCTGACAGGGTGGTCTCCTACAATGAGCAGTTCTTC. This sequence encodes CASSSDRVVSYNEQFF.

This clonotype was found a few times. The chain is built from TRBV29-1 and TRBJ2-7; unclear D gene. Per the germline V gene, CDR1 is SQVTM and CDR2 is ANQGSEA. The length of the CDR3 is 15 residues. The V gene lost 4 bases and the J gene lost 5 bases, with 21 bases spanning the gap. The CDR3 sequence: CSVAGEGPFVNEQYF. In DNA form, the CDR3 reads TGCAGCGTTGCGGGCGAAGGACCCTTCGTGAACGAGCAGTACTTC.

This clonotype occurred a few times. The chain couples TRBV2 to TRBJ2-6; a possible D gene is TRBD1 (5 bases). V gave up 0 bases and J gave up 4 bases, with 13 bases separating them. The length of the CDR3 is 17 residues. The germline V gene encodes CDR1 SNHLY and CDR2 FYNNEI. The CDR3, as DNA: TGTGCCAGCAGTGAAGCGCAGGGCGTGTTAGGGGCCAACGTCCTGACTTTC. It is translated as CASSEAQGVLGANVLTF.

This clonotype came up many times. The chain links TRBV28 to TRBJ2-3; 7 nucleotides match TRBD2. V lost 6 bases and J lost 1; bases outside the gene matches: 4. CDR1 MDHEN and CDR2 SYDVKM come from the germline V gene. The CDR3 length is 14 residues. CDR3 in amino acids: CASRSGLRTDTQYF. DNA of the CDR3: TGTGCCAGCAGGTCGGGACTACGCACAGATACGCAGTATTTT.

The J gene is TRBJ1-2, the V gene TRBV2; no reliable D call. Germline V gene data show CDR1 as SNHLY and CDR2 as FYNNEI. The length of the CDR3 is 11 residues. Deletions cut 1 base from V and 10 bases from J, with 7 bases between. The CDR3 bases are TGTGCCAGCAGTGAAGGGTGGTACTACACCTTC. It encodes CASSEGWYYTF. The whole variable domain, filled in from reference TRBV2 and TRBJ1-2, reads EPEVTQTPSHQVTQMGQEVILRCVPISNHLYFYWYRQILGQKVEFLVSFYNNEISEKSEIFDDQFSVERPDGSNFTLKIRSTKLEDSAMYFCASSEGWYYTFGSGTRLTVV.

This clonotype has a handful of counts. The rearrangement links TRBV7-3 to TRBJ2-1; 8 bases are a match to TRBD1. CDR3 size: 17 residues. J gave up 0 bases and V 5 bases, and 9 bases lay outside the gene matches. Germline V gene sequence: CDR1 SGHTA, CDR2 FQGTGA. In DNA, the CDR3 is TGTGCCAGCAGCCCCGGACAGGGTAGGAGCTCCTACAATGAGCAGTTCTTC. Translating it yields CASSPGQGRSSYNEQFF.

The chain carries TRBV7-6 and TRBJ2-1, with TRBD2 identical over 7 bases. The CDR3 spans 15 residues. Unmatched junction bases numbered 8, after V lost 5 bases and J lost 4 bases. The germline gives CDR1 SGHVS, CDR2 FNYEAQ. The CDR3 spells CASSPPSGTYNEQFF. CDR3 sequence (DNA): TGTGCCAGCAGCCCCCCTAGCGGAACATACAATGAGCAGTTCTTC.

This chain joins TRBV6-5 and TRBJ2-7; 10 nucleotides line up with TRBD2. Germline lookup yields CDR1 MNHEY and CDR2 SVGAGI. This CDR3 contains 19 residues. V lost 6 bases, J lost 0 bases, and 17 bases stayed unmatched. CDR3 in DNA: TGTGCCAGCAGACAATCTGGGACTAGCGCGAAGATAAGCTCCTACGAGCAGTACTTC. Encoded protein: CASRQSGTSAKISSYEQYF.

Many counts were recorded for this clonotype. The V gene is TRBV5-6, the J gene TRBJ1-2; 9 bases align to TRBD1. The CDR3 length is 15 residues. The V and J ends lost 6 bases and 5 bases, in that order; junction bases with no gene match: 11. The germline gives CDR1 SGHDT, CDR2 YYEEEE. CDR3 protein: CASTIPGQGTYGYTF. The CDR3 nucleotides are TGTGCCAGCACCATACCGGGACAGGGAACTTATGGCTACACCTTC. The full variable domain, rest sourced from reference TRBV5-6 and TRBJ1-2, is DAGVTQSPTHLIKTRGQQVTLRCSPKSGHDTVSWYQQALGQGPQFIFQYYEEEERQRGNFPDRFSGHQFPNYSSELNVNALLLGDSALYLCASTIPGQGTYGYTFGSGTRLTVV.

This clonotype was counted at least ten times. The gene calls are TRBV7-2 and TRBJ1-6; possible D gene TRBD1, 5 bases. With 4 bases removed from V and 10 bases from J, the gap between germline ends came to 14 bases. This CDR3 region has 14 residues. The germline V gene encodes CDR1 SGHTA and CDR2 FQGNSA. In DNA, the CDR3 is TGTGCCAGCAGCTCACGTGGGGGAAGGTCACCCCTCCACTTT. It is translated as CASSSRGGRSPLHF.

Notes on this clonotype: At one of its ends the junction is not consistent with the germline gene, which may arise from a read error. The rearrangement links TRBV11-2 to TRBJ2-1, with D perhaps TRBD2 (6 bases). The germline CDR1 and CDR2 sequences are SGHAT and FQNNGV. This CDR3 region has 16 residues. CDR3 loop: CAGSPGTVSSYNEQFF. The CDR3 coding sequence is TGTGCCGGCAGCCCTGGGACTGTTAGCTCCTACAATGAGCAGTTCTTC.

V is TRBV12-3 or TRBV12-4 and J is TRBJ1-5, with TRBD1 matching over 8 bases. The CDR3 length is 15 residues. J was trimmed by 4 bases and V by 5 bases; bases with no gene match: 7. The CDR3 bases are TGTGCCAGCAGTCAAGCAGGGGGCCTGAATCAGCCCCAGCATTTT. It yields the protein CASSQAGGLNQPQHF.

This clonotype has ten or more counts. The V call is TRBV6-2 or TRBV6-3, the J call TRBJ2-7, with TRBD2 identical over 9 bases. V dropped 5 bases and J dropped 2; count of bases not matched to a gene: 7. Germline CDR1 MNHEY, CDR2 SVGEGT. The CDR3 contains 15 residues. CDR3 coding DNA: TGTGCCAGCAGTGCCCAACTAGCGGGTGCCTACGAGCAGTACTTC. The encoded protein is CASSAQLAGAYEQYF.

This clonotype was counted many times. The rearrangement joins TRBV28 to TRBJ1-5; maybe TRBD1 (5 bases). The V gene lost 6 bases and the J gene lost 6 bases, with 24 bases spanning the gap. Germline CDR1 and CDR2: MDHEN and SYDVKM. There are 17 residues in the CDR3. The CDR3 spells CASSPPGAGTRSQPQHF. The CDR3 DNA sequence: TGTGCCAGCAGCCCACCGGGAGCCGGGACGCGGAGTCAGCCCCAGCATTTT.

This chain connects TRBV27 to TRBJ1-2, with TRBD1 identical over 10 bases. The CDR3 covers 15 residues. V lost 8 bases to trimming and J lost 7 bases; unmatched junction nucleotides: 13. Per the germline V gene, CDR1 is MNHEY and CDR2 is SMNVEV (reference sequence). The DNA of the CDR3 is TGTGCCAGCGGCCCTAGACAGGGGGCTATGAGTGGCTACACCTTC. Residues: CASGPRQGAMSGYTF.